This TCR beta chain comes out of a study of spatial heterogeneity in lung cancer. Study-wide background: A module score for T cells, taken from matched bulk RNA-seq, correlated strongly with TCR transcript counts in tumor regions.

A note on this clonotype: Its antigen is currently unknown. This beta chain is a stray sequence in a library constructed for alpha chains; its clone size is not meaningful.

Study findings and constraints: Regional and ubiquitous nonsynonymous mutations were tracked by counts of regional and ubiquitous expanded TCRs, respectively. The study found that expanded intratumoral alpha and beta TCR counts tracked tumor mutation counts.

Time point given: sample taken at primary tumor resection. V trimming: 5 bases; J trimming: 5 bases; junction bases outside the gene matches: 9. Germline loops: CDR1 SGHTA, CDR2 FQGNSA. The CDR3 is 16 residues long. All TCR cDNA molecules were individually tagged with a unique molecular identifier. A single record per CDR3 protein comes from TCRdb applying MiXCR to the 5' RACE reads. This sample has about 2,700 distinct CDR3 sequences; about 5% occur once, and the top ten carry about 17%. The chain has TRBV7-2 and TRBJ2-1; 10 positions agree with TRBD2. The TCR sequence derives from a male donor with early-stage non-small cell lung cancer. The starting material was lung tumor tissue, obtained at surgery. CDR3 amino acids: CASSPQSGRENNEQFF. Here the CDR3 DNA reads TGTGCCAGCAGCCCCCAGAGCGGGAGGGAGAACAATGAGCAGTTCTTC.